Detailed here is one T cell receptor beta chain. Its target is not known. This entry comes from a study of shared clonotypes between healthy human individuals. General study results and limits: Incomplete sequencing of sorted subsets was indicated by rarefaction despite large depth.

As defined, naive CD8 cells were CD45RO-negative and positively selected for CCR7, with terminally differentiated effector memory CD45RA+ cells excluded. The donor population consisted of healthy HIV-negative adults with no recent acute infections or vaccinations. DNA at around 190 ng, roughly 27,000 T cell genomes, went into sorted-subset replicate PCRs. Only in-frame clones appear in the TCRdb table, and some are missing; sequencing was by immunoSEQ multiplex PCR. The sample holds roughly 570,000 clones, 95% to 98% seen once. CDR3 length equals 13 residues. Trimming took 7 bases from V and 4 from J, leaving 14 bases between them. CDR1 SNHLY and CDR2 FYNNEI come from the germline V gene.

This receptor was identified in a man aged 30-40 years in good health. The source material was naive CD8+ T cells sorted from blood. This rearrangement joins TRBV2 to TRBJ2-7; TRBD1 is a possible D gene (6 bases). The CDR3 protein is CASKSGQKYEQYF. The CDR3 DNA reads as TGTGCCAGCAAGTCTGGACAGAAATACGAGCAGTACTTC.